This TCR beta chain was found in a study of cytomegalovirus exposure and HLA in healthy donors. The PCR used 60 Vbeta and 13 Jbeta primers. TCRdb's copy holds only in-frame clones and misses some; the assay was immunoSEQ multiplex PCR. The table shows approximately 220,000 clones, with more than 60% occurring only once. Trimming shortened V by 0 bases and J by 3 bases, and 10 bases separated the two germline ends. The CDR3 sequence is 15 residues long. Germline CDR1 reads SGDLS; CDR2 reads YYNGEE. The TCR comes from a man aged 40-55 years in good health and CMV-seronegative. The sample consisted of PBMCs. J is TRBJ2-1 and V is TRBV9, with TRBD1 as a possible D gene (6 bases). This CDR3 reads CASSVGDRSYNEQFF. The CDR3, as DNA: TGTGCCAGCAGCGTAGGAGACAGGAGCTACAATGAGCAGTTCTTC.